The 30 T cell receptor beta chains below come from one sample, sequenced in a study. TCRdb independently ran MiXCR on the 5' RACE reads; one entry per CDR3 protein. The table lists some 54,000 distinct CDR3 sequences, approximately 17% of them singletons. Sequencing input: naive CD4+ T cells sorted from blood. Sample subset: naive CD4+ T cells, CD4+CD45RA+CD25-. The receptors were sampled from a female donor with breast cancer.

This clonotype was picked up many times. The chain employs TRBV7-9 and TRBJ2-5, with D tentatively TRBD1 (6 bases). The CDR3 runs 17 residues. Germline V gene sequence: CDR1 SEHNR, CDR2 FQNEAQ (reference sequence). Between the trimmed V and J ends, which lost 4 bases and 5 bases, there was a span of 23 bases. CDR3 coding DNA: TGTGCCAGCAGCTCCGGGAAACGAGGGGACGGACAGGAGACCCAGTACTTC. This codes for CASSSGKRGDGQETQYF.

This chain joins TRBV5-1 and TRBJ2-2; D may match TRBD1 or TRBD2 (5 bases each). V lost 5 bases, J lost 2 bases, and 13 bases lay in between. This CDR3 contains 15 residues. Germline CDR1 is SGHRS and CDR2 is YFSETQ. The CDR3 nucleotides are TGCGCCAGCAGAACCGGGACGGTAAACACCGGGGAGCTGTTTTTT. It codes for CASRTGTVNTGELFF.

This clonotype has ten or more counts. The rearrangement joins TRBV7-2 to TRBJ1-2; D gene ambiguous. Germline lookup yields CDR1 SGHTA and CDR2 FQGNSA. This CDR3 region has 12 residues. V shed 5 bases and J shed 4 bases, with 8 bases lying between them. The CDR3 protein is CASSHRFYGYTF. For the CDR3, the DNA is TGTGCCAGCAGCCACCGGTTCTATGGCTACACCTTC.

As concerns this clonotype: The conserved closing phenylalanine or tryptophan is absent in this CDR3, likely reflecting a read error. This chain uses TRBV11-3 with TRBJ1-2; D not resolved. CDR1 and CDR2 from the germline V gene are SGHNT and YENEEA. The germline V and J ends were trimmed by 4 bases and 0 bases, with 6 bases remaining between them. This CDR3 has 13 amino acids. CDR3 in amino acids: CASSSRSNYGYTL. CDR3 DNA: TGTGCCAGCAGCTCCAGATCTAACTATGGCTACACCCTC.

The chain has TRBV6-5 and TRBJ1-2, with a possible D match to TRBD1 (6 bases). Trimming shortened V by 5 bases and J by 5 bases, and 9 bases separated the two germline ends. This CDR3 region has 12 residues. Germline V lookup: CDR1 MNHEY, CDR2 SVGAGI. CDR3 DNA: TGTGCCAGCAGTAAACAGGGTTATGGCTACACCTTC. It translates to CASSKQGYGYTF.

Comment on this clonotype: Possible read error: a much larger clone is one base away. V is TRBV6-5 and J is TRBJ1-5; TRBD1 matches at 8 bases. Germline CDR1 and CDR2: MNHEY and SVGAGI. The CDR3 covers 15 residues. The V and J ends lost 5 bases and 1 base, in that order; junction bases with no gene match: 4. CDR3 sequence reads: CASSQGQASNQPQHF. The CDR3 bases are TGTGCCAGCAGTCAGGGACAGGCGAGCAATCAGCCCCAGCATTTT.

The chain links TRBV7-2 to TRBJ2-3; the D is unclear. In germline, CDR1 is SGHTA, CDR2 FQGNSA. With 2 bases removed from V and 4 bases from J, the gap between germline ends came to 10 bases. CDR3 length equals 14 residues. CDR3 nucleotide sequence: TGTGCCAGCAGCTTAAGTCCTAAATCAGATACGCAGTATTTT. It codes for CASSLSPKSDTQYF. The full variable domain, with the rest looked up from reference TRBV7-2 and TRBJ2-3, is GAGVSQSPSNKVTEKGKDVELRCDPISGHTALYWYRQSLGQGLEFLIYFQGNSAPDKSGLPSDRFSAERTGGSVSTLTIQRTQQEDSAVYLCASSLSPKSDTQYFGPGTRLTVL.

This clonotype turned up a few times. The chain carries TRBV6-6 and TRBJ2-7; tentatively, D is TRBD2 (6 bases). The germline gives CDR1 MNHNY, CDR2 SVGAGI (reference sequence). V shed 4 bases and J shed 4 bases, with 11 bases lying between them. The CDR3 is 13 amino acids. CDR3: CASSFRREYEQYF. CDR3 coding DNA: TGTGCCAGCAGTTTTCGGCGGGAATACGAGCAGTACTTC.

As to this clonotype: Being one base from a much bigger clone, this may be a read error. The CDR3 here is CASSSTPVEADNTEAFF. In DNA, the CDR3 is TGTGCCAGCAGCTCCACTCCCGTCGAAGCAGATAACACTGAAGCTTTCTTT. This chain links TRBV9 with TRBJ1-1; D gene uncertain. The CDR3 has 17 amino acids. CDR1 and CDR2 from the germline V gene are SGDLS and YYNGEE. Trimming left V 4 bases short and J 2 bases short, with 21 bases between.

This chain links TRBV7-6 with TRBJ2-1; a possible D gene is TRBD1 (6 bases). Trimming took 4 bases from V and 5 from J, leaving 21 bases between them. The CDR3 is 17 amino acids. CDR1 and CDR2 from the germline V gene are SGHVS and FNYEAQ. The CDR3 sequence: CASSSDRKGLRDNEQFF. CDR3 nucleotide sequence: TGTGCCAGCAGCTCGGACAGAAAGGGTCTTCGGGACAATGAGCAGTTCTTC. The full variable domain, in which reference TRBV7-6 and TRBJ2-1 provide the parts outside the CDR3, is GAGVSQSPRYKVTKRGQDVALRCDPISGHVSLYWYRQALGQGPEFLTYFNYEAQQDKSGLPNDRFSAERPEGSISTLTIQRTEQRDSAMYRCASSSDRKGLRDNEQFFGPGTRLTVL.

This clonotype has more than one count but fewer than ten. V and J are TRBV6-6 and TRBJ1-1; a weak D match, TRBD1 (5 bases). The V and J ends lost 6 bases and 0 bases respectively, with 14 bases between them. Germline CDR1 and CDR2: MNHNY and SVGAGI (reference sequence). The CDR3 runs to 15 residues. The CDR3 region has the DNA TGTGCCAGCAGAAAATCGGGGGGAATGAACACTGAAGCTTTCTTT. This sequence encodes CASRKSGGMNTEAFF.

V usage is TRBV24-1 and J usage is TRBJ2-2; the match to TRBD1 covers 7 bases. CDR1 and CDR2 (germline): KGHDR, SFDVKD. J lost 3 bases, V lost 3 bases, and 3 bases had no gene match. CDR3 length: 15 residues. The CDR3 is CATSDADRYTGELFF. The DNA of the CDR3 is TGTGCCACCAGTGATGCGGACAGGTACACCGGGGAGCTGTTTTTT.

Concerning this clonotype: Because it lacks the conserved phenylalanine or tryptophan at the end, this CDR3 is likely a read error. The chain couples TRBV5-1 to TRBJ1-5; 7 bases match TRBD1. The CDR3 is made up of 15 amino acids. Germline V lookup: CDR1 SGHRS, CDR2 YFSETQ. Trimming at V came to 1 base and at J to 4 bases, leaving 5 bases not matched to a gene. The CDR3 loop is CASSLSGTANQPQHL. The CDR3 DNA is TGCGCCAGCAGCTTGTCCGGGACAGCAAATCAGCCCCAGCATCTT.

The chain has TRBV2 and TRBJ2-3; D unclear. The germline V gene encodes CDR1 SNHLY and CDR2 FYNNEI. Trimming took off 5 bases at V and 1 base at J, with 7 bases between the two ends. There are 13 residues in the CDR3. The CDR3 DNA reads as TGTGCCAGCAGTAATGGAGGCACAGATACGCAGTATTTT. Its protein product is CASSNGGTDTQYF.

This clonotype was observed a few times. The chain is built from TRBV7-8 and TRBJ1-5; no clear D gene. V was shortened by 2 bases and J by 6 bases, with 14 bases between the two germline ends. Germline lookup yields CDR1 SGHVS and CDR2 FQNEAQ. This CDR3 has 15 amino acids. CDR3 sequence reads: CASSLQFSDTQPQHF. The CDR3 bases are TGTGCCAGCAGCTTACAGTTTTCCGATACTCAGCCCCAGCATTTT.

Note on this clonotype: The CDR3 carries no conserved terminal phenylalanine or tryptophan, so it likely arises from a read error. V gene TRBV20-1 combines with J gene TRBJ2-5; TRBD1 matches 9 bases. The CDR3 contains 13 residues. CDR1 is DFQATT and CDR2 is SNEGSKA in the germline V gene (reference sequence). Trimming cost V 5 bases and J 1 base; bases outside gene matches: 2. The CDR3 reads CSARTGVQETQYS. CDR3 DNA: TGCAGTGCTCGGACAGGGGTCCAAGAGACCCAGTACTCC.

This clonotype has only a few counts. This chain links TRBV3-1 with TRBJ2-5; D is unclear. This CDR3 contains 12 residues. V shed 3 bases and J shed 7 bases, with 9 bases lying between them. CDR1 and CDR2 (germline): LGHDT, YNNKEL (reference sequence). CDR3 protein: CASSQELTTQYF. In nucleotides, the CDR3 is TGTGCCAGCAGCCAGGAGTTGACGACCCAGTACTTC.

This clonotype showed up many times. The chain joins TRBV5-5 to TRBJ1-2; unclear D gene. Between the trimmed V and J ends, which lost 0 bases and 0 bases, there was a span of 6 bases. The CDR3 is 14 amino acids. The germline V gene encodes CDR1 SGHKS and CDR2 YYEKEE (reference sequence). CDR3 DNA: TGTGCCAGCAGCTTGGGTCCAGCTAACTATGGCTACACCTTC. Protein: CASSLGPANYGYTF.

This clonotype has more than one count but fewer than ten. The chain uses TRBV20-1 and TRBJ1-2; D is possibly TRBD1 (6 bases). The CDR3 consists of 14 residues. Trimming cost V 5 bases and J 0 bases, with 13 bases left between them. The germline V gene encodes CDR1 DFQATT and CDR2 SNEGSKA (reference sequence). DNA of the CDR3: TGCAGTGCTTCCGTCGGGGGCGCTAACTATGGCTACACCTTC. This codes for CSASVGGANYGYTF.

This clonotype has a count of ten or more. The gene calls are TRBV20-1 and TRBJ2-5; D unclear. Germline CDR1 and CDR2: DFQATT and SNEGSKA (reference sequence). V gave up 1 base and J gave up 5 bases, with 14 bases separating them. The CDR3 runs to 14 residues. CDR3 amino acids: CSARVANSVETQYF. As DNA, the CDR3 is TGCAGTGCTAGAGTTGCTAATTCGGTGGAGACCCAGTACTTC.

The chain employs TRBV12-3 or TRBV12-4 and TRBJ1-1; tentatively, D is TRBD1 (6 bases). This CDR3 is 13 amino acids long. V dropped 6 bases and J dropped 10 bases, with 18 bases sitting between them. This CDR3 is CASRQPTGRTAFF. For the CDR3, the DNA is TGTGCCAGCAGGCAACCTACAGGGAGGACAGCTTTCTTT.

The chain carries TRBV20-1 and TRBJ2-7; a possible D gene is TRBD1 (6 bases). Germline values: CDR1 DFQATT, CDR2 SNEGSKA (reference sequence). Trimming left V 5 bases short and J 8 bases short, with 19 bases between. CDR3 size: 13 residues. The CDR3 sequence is CSAYRDNDHKQYF. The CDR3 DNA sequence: TGCAGTGCTTACCGGGACAACGATCACAAGCAGTACTTC.

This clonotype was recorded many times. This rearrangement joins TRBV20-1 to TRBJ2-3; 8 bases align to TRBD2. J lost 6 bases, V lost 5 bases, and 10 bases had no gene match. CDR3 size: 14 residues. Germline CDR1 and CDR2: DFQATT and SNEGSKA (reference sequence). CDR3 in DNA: TGCAGTGCTGGACTAGCTGGAGTATCGGATACGCAGTATTTT. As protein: CSAGLAGVSDTQYF.

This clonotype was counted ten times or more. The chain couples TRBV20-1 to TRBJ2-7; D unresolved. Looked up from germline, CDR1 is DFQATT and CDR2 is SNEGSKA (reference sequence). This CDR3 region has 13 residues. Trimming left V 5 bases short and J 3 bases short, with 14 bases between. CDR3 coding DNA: TGCAGTGCTCCCAGCCCGGTGCTCTACGAGCAGTACTTC. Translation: CSAPSPVLYEQYF.

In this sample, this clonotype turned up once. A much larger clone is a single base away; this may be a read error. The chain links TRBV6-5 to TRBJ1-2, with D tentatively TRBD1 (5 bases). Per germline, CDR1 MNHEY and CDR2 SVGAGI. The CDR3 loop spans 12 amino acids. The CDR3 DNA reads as TGTGCCAGCAGTGAACAATGGGGCGGCTACATCTTC. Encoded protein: CASSEQWGGYIF.

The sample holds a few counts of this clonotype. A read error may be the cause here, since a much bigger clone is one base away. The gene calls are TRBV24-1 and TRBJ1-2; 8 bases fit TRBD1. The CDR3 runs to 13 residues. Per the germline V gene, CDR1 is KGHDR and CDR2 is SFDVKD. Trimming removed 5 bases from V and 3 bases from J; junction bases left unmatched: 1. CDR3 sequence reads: CATSGDRYYGYTF. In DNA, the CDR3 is TGTGCCACCAGTGGGGACAGGTACTATGGCTACACCTTC.

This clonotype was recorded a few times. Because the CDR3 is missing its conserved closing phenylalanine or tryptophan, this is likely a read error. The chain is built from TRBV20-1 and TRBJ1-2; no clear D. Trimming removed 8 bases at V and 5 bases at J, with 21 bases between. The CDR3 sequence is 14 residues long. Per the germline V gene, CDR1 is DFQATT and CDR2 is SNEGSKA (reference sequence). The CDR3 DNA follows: TGCAGTCACCAAGGAGAGGGAAGGACTTATGGCTACACCGTC. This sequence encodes CSHQGEGRTYGYTV.

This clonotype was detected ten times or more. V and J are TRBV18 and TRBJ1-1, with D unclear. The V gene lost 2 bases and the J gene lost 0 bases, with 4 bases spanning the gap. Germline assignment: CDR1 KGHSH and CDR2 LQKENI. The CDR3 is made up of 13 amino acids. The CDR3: CASSPGLNTEAFF. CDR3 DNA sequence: TGTGCCAGCTCACCAGGGCTGAACACTGAAGCTTTCTTT.

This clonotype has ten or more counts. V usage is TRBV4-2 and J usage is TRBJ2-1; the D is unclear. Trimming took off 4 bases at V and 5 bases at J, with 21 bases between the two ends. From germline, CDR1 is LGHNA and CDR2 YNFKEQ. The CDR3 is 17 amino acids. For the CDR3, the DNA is TGTGCCAGCAGCCCCCGAGCCCGGGCCCCTTCCGACAATGAGCAGTTCTTC. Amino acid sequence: CASSPRARAPSDNEQFF.

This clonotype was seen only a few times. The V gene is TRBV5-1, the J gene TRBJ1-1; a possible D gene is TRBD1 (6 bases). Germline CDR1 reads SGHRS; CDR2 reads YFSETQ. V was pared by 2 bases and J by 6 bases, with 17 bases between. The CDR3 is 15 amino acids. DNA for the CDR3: TGCGCCAGCAGCTTCCGTAGTGGGGGCGACGCTGAAGCTTTCTTT. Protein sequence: CASSFRSGGDAEAFF.